This passage covers 24 T cell receptor beta chains from one sample sequenced in a study of vaccination effects on CD4 cells after COVID-19. Generated by immunoSEQ multiplex PCR, the TCRdb table keeps only in-frame clones and is missing some. Altogether 20,000 to 25,000 clones are present, approximately 71% being singletons, with the ten largest covering around 13%. ViraFEST expansion of antigen-specific CD4+ T cells with viral peptide pools preceded sequencing. A roughly 10-day culture period preceded the isolation of CD4+ T cells. Vaccine recipients had no previous SARS-CoV-2 infection; their nucleocapsid antibodies were negative. These receptors lack a known antigen. The sequencing here drew on CD4+ T cells from PBMCs cultured with HCoV-OC43 spike peptides, taken before COVID-19 vaccination. Regarding subset: HCoV-OC43 spike overlapping peptide pool stimulation. Receptor source: a human donor who received a COVID-19 vaccine.

The chain recombines TRBV3-1 (or the pseudogene TRBV3-2) with TRBJ1-1, with D unresolved. The V end lost 5 bases, the J end lost 1 base, and 8 bases lay between the germline ends. From germline, CDR1 is LGHDT and CDR2 YNNKEL (reference sequence). The CDR3 extends over 13 amino acids. CDR3 protein: CASSFGGNTEAFF. The DNA of the CDR3 is TGTGCCAGCAGCTTTGGTGGGAACACTGAAGCTTTCTTT.

Comment on this clone: The sample has other DNA sequences that encode this CDR3 too. The rearrangement links TRBV6-2 or TRBV6-3 to TRBJ2-1, with D uncertain. Germline CDR1 reads MNHEY; CDR2 reads SVGEGT. Trimming took 6 bases from V and 1 from J, leaving 31 bases between them. The CDR3 runs 21 residues. This chain's CDR3 is CASSILTEFWVRVDSYNEQFF. DNA for the CDR3: TGTGCCAGCAGCATATTAACGGAGTTTTGGGTACGGGTTGATTCCTACAATGAGCAGTTCTTC.

This clone was detected a few times. The chain has TRBV5-1 and TRBJ1-1; D not certain. Germline loops: CDR1 SGHRS, CDR2 YFSETQ. V was shortened by 5 bases and J by 8 bases, with 16 bases between the two germline ends. This CDR3 has 13 residues. CDR3 DNA: TGCGCCAGCAGGATGGCCGGAGGGAGGGAAGCTTTCTTT. Protein sequence: CASRMAGGREAFF.

The V and J genes are TRBV5-6 and TRBJ2-7; D is uncertain. The CDR3 length is 12 residues. V dropped 4 bases and J dropped 7 bases, with 12 bases sitting between them. The germline V gene has CDR1 SGHDT and CDR2 YYEEEE. CDR3: CASSLGRIEQYF. The CDR3 coding sequence is TGTGCCAGCAGCCTGGGTAGAATAGAGCAGTACTTC.

In its sample, this clone was seen a few times. The rearrangement joins TRBV6-2 or TRBV6-3 to TRBJ2-7; the match to TRBD1 covers 8 bases. The CDR3 sequence is 17 residues long. In germline, CDR1 is MNHEY, CDR2 SVGEGT. The V and J ends lost 2 bases and 5 bases, in that order; junction bases with no gene match: 14. The CDR3 sequence: CASSYRFGSRGLHEQYF. CDR3 nucleotides: TGTGCCAGCAGTTACAGGTTTGGTTCCAGGGGGCTTCACGAGCAGTACTTC.

This clone appeared a few times. The rearrangement joins TRBV24-1 to TRBJ2-1; TRBD1 agrees at 8 bases. CDR3 length: 11 residues. Unmatched junction bases numbered 1, after V lost 10 bases and J lost 6 bases. Germline CDR1 KGHDR, CDR2 SFDVKD. CDR3 protein: CATGTGNEQFF. Written as DNA, the CDR3 is TGTGCCACGGGGACAGGCAATGAGCAGTTCTTC.

The rearrangement uses TRBV5-1 and TRBJ2-3, with D perhaps TRBD1 (5 bases). The CDR3 covers 13 residues. Trimming shortened V by 2 bases and J by 4 bases, and 8 bases separated the two germline ends. Looked up from germline, CDR1 is SGHRS and CDR2 is YFSETQ. CDR3 loop: CASSFRVSDTQYF. In DNA form, the CDR3 reads TGCGCCAGCAGCTTCAGGGTTTCAGATACGCAGTATTTT.

This chain links TRBV5-1 with TRBJ2-1; 11 bases are shared with TRBD2. CDR3 length: 16 amino acids. In germline, CDR1 is SGHRS, CDR2 YFSETQ. V lost 3 bases and J lost 5; bases outside the gene matches: 7. The CDR3 DNA sequence: TGCGCCAGCAGCTCTTTGGTAGCGGGAGGGAACAATGAGCAGTTCTTC. This translates into CASSSLVAGGNNEQFF. The full variable domain, with the rest looked up from reference TRBV5-1 and TRBJ2-1, is KAGVTQTPRYLIKTRGQQVTLSCSPISGHRSVSWYQQTPGQGLQFLFEYFSETQRNKGNFPGRFSGRQFSNSRSEMNVSTLELGDSALYLCASSSLVAGGNNEQFFGPGTRLTVL.

CDR3 region: CASSDSTGGNSPLHF. The CDR3 coding sequence is TGCGCCAGCAGTGATTCGACAGGAGGCAATTCACCCCTCCACTTT. The V and J genes are TRBV10-1 and TRBJ1-6, with D perhaps matching TRBD1 (6 bases). V was clipped by 3 bases and J by 7 bases, with 13 bases between them. The CDR3 is 15 residues long. Germline V CDR1 and CDR2: WNHNN, SYGVQD (reference sequence).

This chain links TRBV6-5 with TRBJ1-3, with no clear D. The V gene's germline CDR1 is MNHEY and CDR2 SVGAGI. The CDR3 contains 14 residues. Trimming removed 6 bases from V and 0 bases from J, with 9 bases in between. The CDR3 nucleotides are TGTGCCAGCAGGGGCTCGTTCTCTGGAAACACCATATATTTT. Protein product: CASRGSFSGNTIYF.

This chain links TRBV5-5 with TRBJ1-5; D is uncertain. Germline V gene sequence: CDR1 SGHKS, CDR2 YYEKEE (reference sequence). This CDR3 is built from 15 residues. With 2 bases removed from V and 7 bases from J, the gap between germline ends came to 16 bases. The CDR3 spells CASSLLGSVGQPQHF. The DNA of the CDR3 is TGTGCCAGCAGCTTACTAGGGTCGGTTGGGCAGCCCCAGCATTTT. Full variable domain (missing parts from reference TRBV5-5 and TRBJ1-5): DAGVTQSPTHLIKTRGQQVTLRCSPISGHKSVSWYQQVLGQGPQFIFQYYEKEERGRGNFPDRFSARQFPNYSSELNVNALLLGDSALYLCASSLLGSVGQPQHFGDGTRLSIL.

This clone appeared a few times. The chain uses TRBV7-9 and TRBJ1-6, with TRBD1 as a possible D gene (5 bases). V was clipped by 3 bases and J by 7 bases, with 10 bases between them. Germline V gene lookup returns CDR1 SEHNR and CDR2 FQNEAQ (reference sequence). The CDR3 is 14 amino acids. CDR3 sequence: CASSFGTANSPLHF. For the CDR3, the DNA is TGTGCCAGCAGCTTTGGGACGGCGAATTCACCCCTCCACTTT.

In nucleotides, the CDR3 is TGTGCCAGCAGCCCAGGGGGACAGGGTAGGAATGAGCAGTTCTTC. This gives the protein CASSPGGQGRNEQFF. The chain links TRBV7-2 to TRBJ2-1; TRBD1 matches at 9 bases. This CDR3 has 15 amino acids. V shed 5 bases, J shed 7 bases, and the junction held 9 bases outside the gene matches. From germline, CDR1 is SGHTA and CDR2 FQGNSA.

The chain couples TRBV5-1 to TRBJ2-6; D is unresolved. Germline CDR1 is SGHRS and CDR2 is YFSETQ. The V end lost 0 bases, the J end lost 2 bases, and 9 bases lay between the germline ends. There are 16 residues in the CDR3. Written as DNA, the CDR3 is TGCGCCAGCAGCTTGGCCGGCGGACCTGGGGCCAACGTCCTGACTTTC. Its protein is CASSLAGGPGANVLTF.

The chain is built from TRBV5-4 and TRBJ2-5; D is possibly TRBD1 (6 bases). V dropped 2 bases and J dropped 2 bases, with 10 bases sitting between them. The CDR3 runs 14 residues. Germline CDR1 and CDR2: SGHNT and YYREEE (reference sequence). In DNA form, the CDR3 reads TGTGCCAGCAGCTTACAGGGAGCTCAAGAGACCCAGTACTTC. Residues: CASSLQGAQETQYF. Filled out from reference TRBV5-4 and TRBJ2-5, the complete variable domain reads ETGVTQSPTHLIKTRGQQVTLRCSSQSGHNTVSWYQQALGQGPQFIFQYYREEENGRGNFPPRFSGLQFPNYSSELNVNALELDDSALYLCASSLQGAQETQYFGPGTRLLVL.

This clone was observed a handful of times. J is TRBJ2-7 and V is TRBV21-1. TRBV21-1 is a listed pseudogene. CDR3 size: 13 residues. CDR3 residues: CASSKGRRDEQYF. In DNA form, the CDR3 reads TGTGCCAGCAGCAAAGGCCGTAGGGACGAGCAGTACTTC.

This clone turned up a few times. This rearrangement joins TRBV6-2 or TRBV6-3 to TRBJ2-1; D is possibly TRBD2 (5 bases). V lost 0 bases to trimming and J lost 8 bases, with 17 bases between them. This CDR3 has 16 amino acids. Germline lookup yields CDR1 MNHEY and CDR2 SVGEGT. The CDR3 DNA sequence: TGTGCCAGCAGTTACTCGAGGCGGGTCTCAGGCGATGAGCAGTTCTTC. It yields the protein CASSYSRRVSGDEQFF.

The chain has TRBV6-6 and TRBJ1-4; 7 positions agree with TRBD1. The CDR3 consists of 15 residues. The germline V gene has CDR1 MNHNY and CDR2 SVGAGI (reference sequence). The ends lost 4 bases at V and 1 base at J; junction bases unmatched: 3. The CDR3 sequence: CASSFRQGTNEKLFF. CDR3 sequence (DNA): TGTGCCAGCAGTTTCCGACAGGGAACTAATGAAAAACTGTTTTTT.

A note on this clone: Other DNA sequences in the sample encode the same CDR3. The rearrangement uses TRBV6-5 and TRBJ2-1; D is perhaps TRBD2 (6 bases). Trimming took 2 bases from V and 1 from J, leaving 9 bases between them. The CDR3 runs 15 residues. Germline V lookup: CDR1 MNHEY, CDR2 SVGAGI. The CDR3 is CASSYEAGSYNEQFF. The CDR3 DNA reads as TGTGCCAGCAGTTACGAGGCGGGGTCCTACAATGAGCAGTTCTTC.

This rearrangement joins TRBV4-2 to TRBJ2-7; TRBD2 is a possible D gene (6 bases). Germline loops: CDR1 LGHNA, CDR2 YNFKEQ. The CDR3 has 15 residues. V was trimmed by 4 bases and J by 2 bases, leaving 15 bases between them. This CDR3 reads CASSRTGDGTYEQYF. CDR3 nucleotides: TGTGCCAGCAGCCGTACGGGGGACGGGACCTACGAGCAGTACTTC.

This chain links TRBV27 with TRBJ2-5, with D uncertain. From germline, CDR1 is MNHEY and CDR2 SMNVEV (reference sequence). This CDR3 region has 14 residues. Trimming stripped 6 bases from V and 4 bases from J, with 15 bases between. CDR3 sequence (DNA): TGTGCCAGCAGAAGCAGTGTCGGTGGAGAGACCCAGTACTTC. This encodes CASRSSVGGETQYF.

V and J are TRBV19 and TRBJ2-2; 15 bases align to TRBD2. Germline loops: CDR1 LNHDA, CDR2 SQIVND (reference sequence). The CDR3 is 18 residues long. V lost 6 bases, J lost 5 bases, and 10 bases stayed unmatched. The CDR3 here is CASSVTGLAGGNTGELFF. The CDR3, as DNA: TGTGCCAGTAGCGTCACGGGACTAGCGGGAGGTAATACCGGGGAGCTGTTTTTT.

The V call is TRBV2, the J call TRBJ2-4; weak D call: TRBD2 (5 bases). Germline loops: CDR1 SNHLY, CDR2 FYNNEI. The CDR3 has 14 amino acids. V lost 8 bases, J lost 8 bases, and 19 bases lay in between. The CDR3 loop is CASLLEDHRDIQYF. CDR3 in DNA: TGTGCCAGCCTTTTGGAGGACCATAGGGACATTCAGTACTTC.

A few counts support this clone. The V and J genes are TRBV5-4 and TRBJ1-6; D is perhaps TRBD1 (5 bases). The germline CDR1 and CDR2 sequences are SGHNT and YYREEE (reference sequence). V lost 4 bases to trimming and J lost 6 bases, with 17 bases between them. This CDR3 is built from 16 residues. For the CDR3, the DNA is TGTGCCAGCAGCCCTCAGGGAGGGGAGGTTAATTCACCCCTCCACTTT. It yields the protein CASSPQGGEVNSPLHF.